This entry lists 16 T cell receptor beta chains sequenced from one sample in a study of Graves' ophthalmopathy and Graves' hyperthyroidism. The sequenced template was RNA, covering the TCR beta CDR3 region. RT-PCR in the first round used HTBI primers; a second-round multiplex PCR followed. TCRdb passed the multiplex PCR reads through MiXCR, listing each CDR3 protein once. This sample has approximately 1.2 million distinct CDR3 sequences, with less than 45% found just once. The sequenced sample consisted of peripheral blood or thyroid tissue (not recorded which). These receptors came from an adult man with Graves' hyperthyroidism.

This CDR3 is CASSSSGTIRETQYF. DNA for the CDR3: TGTGCCAGCAGTTCGTCAGGGACTATTAGGGAGACCCAGTACTTC. The chain carries TRBV12-3 or TRBV12-4 and TRBJ2-5; 7 bases map to TRBD2. The CDR3 totals 15 residues. V gave up 4 bases and J gave up 5 bases; unmatched junction bases: 10.

This chain uses TRBV11-1 with TRBJ1-4, with 8 bases lining up with TRBD1. The CDR3 spans 17 residues. J lost 8 bases, V lost 5 bases, and 16 bases had no gene match. The germline gives CDR1 SGHAT, CDR2 FQDESV (reference sequence). The DNA for the CDR3 is TGTGCCAGCAGCGCCGCGACAGGGGCATACAACAGGGAAAAACTGTTTTTT. This sequence encodes CASSAATGAYNREKLFF.

The chain recombines TRBV18 with TRBJ1-2, with TRBD1 as a possible D gene (5 bases). The CDR3 is 14 amino acids. Trimming took 3 bases from V and 6 from J, leaving 14 bases between them. Germline V gives CDR1 KGHSH, CDR2 LQKENI. The CDR3: CASSPEGTNHGYTF. The CDR3 nucleotides are TGTGCCAGCTCACCGGAGGGGACCAACCATGGCTACACCTTC. The whole variable domain, filled in from reference TRBV18 and TRBJ1-2, reads NAGVMQNPRHLVRRRGQEARLRCSPMKGHSHVYWYRQLPEEGLKFMVYLQKENIIDESGMPKERFSAEFPKEGPSILRIQQVVRGDSAAYFCASSPEGTNHGYTFGSGTRLTVV.

V gene TRBV3-2 combines with J gene TRBJ2-2; TRBD1, the table's D call, lacks a check against the DNA. TRBV3-2 is labeled a pseudogene. The CDR3 sequence is 16 residues long. The CDR3 DNA is TGTGCCAGCAGCCAAGACTTTCACAGGGTAACCGGGGAGCTGTTTTTT. Its translation: CASSQDFHRVTGELFF.

This clonotype was detected many times. The rearrangement joins TRBV7-9 to TRBJ1-1; 8 nucleotides match TRBD1. The length of the CDR3 is 12 residues. Germline CDR1 reads SEHNR; CDR2 reads FQNEAQ (reference sequence). V gave up 3 bases and J gave up 9 bases; unmatched junction bases: 3. CDR3 in amino acids: CASSFWTGKAFF. DNA of the CDR3: TGTGCCAGCAGCTTCTGGACAGGGAAAGCTTTCTTT.

The chain recombines TRBV29-1 with TRBJ1-2; possible D gene TRBD1, 6 bases. The CDR3 spans 13 residues. Looked up from germline, CDR1 is SQVTM and CDR2 is ANQGSEA. Trimming pared 1 base from V and 2 bases from J, leaving 8 bases between. The CDR3: CSVEGTDNYGYTF. DNA of the CDR3: TGCAGCGTTGAAGGGACAGACAACTATGGCTACACCTTC. The variable domain in full, completed from reference TRBV29-1 and TRBJ1-2, reads SAVISQKPSRDICQRGTSLTIQCQVDSQVTMMFWYRQQPGQSLTLIATANQGSEATYESGFVIDKFPISRPNLTFSTLTVSNMSPEDSSIYLCSVEGTDNYGYTFGSGTRLTVV.

This clonotype was counted only a few times. V is TRBV20-1 and J is TRBJ1-1; D gene ambiguous. The germline CDR1 and CDR2 sequences are DFQATT and SNEGSKA (reference sequence). The CDR3 runs 11 residues. The germline V and J ends were trimmed by 3 bases and 10 bases, with 12 bases remaining between them. This CDR3 reads CSASMGWSAFF. DNA for the CDR3: TGCAGTGCTAGTATGGGGTGGTCAGCTTTCTTT.

This clonotype was seen repeatedly, ten times or more. The chain combines TRBV25-1 with TRBJ2-7, with D possibly being TRBD1 (7 bases). Germline CDR1 and CDR2: MGHDK and SYGVNS. This CDR3 is built from 16 residues. V lost 4 bases, J lost 2 bases, and 18 bases lay in between. The CDR3 reads CASSGAGGDRTYEQYF. CDR3 DNA sequence: TGTGCCAGCAGTGGGGCAGGAGGGGACAGAACCTACGAGCAGTACTTC.

This chain uses TRBV2 with TRBJ1-5; 7 bases are a match to TRBD1. The CDR3 covers 15 residues. V shed 4 bases, J shed 6 bases, and the junction held 9 bases outside the gene matches. Germline CDR1 and CDR2: SNHLY and FYNNEI. CDR3 sequence reads: CASSVVTGVGQPQHF. The CDR3 coding sequence is TGTGCCAGCAGTGTGGTTACAGGGGTGGGTCAGCCCCAGCATTTT. Based on the CDR3 plus reference TRBV2 and TRBJ1-5, the full variable domain is EPEVTQTPSHQVTQMGQEVILRCVPISNHLYFYWYRQILGQKVEFLVSFYNNEISEKSEIFDDQFSVERPDGSNFTLKIRSTKLEDSAMYFCASSVVTGVGQPQHFGDGTRLSIL.

The chain uses TRBV20-1 and TRBJ1-2; a possible D gene is TRBD1 (6 bases). This CDR3 is 12 amino acids long. Trimming stripped 3 bases from V and 8 bases from J, with 13 bases between. Germline CDR1 reads DFQATT; CDR2 reads SNEGSKA (reference sequence). DNA of the CDR3: TGCAGTGCTAGTCCCAGGGGAGTCGGCTACACCTTC. Protein product: CSASPRGVGYTF.

The table lists this clonotype with many counts. The V gene is TRBV25-1, the J gene TRBJ2-2; the D is unclear. The CDR3 sequence is 13 residues long. Germline V CDR1 and CDR2: MGHDK, SYGVNS. The V end was cut by 6 bases, the J end by 5 bases, with 10 bases between. The CDR3 DNA is TGTGCCAGCAGCGGAATGTATACCGGGGAGCTGTTTTTT. Translated: CASSGMYTGELFF.

The V and J genes are TRBV6-6 and TRBJ2-7, with TRBD2 matching over 11 bases. The CDR3 runs 17 residues. After removal of 2 bases from V and 2 bases from J, the junction contained 8 bases not matched to a gene. The germline gives CDR1 MNHNY, CDR2 SVGAGI (reference sequence). As DNA, the CDR3 is TGTGCCAGCAGTTACCCTGAACTAGCGGGGGCCACCTACGAGCAGTACTTC. Encoded protein: CASSYPELAGATYEQYF.

The J gene is TRBJ1-6, the V gene TRBV19; no clear D gene. V was trimmed by 1 base and J by 9 bases, leaving 4 bases between them. Germline CDR1 reads LNHDA; CDR2 reads SQIVND (reference sequence). The CDR3 totals 12 residues. CDR3 nucleotides: TGTGCCAGTAGTATAGGGACTTCACCCCTCCACTTT. Translated: CASSIGTSPLHF.

This clonotype was detected ten times or more. The chain uses TRBV11-2 and TRBJ1-2; the D gene is possibly TRBD1 (6 bases). The CDR3 contains 15 residues. Germline CDR1 is SGHAT and CDR2 is FQNNGV. Between the trimmed V and J ends, which lost 4 bases and 6 bases, there was a span of 18 bases. The CDR3 nucleotides read TGTGCCAGCAGCTCAAACAGGGTCCTGAGGGATGGCTACACCTTC. Its protein product is CASSSNRVLRDGYTF.

The V call is TRBV7-2, the J call TRBJ1-2, with a tentative D call TRBD1 (5 bases). V was pared by 4 bases and J by 8 bases, with 20 bases between. The CDR3 spans 15 residues. Germline V gene data show CDR1 as SGHTA and CDR2 as FQGNSA. CDR3 sequence (DNA): TGTGCCAGCAGCTCGTACCGCTCGGGGCGGAAGGGCTACACCTTC. It yields the protein CASSSYRSGRKGYTF.

This clonotype was detected many times. This sequence joins TRBV4-3 and TRBJ2-7, with D unclear. V was clipped by 2 bases and J by 5 bases, with 13 bases between them. The CDR3 extends over 14 amino acids. The germline V gene encodes CDR1 LGHNA and CDR2 YSLEER. The CDR3 region has the DNA TGCGCCAGCAGCCAATCATCAGGCACCCACGAGCAGTACTTC. This codes for CASSQSSGTHEQYF.